The entry below describes one TCR beta chain. Its matching antigen is unknown. This entry belongs to a study of T cells after posttransplantation cyclophosphamide. The length of the CDR3 is 18 residues. With 3 bases clipped from V and 0 bases from J, the junction kept 11 bases outside the gene matches. Germline V gene sequence: CDR1 LNHNV, CDR2 YYDKDF (reference sequence). Treatment was busulfan-fludarabine conditioning, a marrow graft, and cyclophosphamide on days +3 and +4. General study results and limits: Donor-recipient repertoire similarity was low at 1-2 months, rising over year one. TRB clonality was highly associated with recipient CMV seropositivity and reactivation. Tissue-infiltrating T cells from skin or gut overlapped little with blood T cells.

The assay was immunoSEQ multiplex PCR, and TCRdb's table has in-frame clones only and misses some. The table lists 5,500 to 8,500 clones, roughly 77% of them singletons. This receptor was identified in a female patient in her 50s who received an allogeneic stem cell transplant from a related donor, was CMV-positive, and had no GVHD. Some T cells may be supplied by the graft donor. Sample: PBMCs, taken after allogeneic stem cell transplant with posttransplant cyclophosphamide. This chain connects TRBV15 to TRBJ2-3; TRBD1 aligns across 8 bases. CDR3 sequence (DNA): TGTGCCACCAGCAGGGGGGACAGGAATTTTCTTAGCACAGATACGCAGTATTTT. This codes for CATSRGDRNFLSTDTQYF.